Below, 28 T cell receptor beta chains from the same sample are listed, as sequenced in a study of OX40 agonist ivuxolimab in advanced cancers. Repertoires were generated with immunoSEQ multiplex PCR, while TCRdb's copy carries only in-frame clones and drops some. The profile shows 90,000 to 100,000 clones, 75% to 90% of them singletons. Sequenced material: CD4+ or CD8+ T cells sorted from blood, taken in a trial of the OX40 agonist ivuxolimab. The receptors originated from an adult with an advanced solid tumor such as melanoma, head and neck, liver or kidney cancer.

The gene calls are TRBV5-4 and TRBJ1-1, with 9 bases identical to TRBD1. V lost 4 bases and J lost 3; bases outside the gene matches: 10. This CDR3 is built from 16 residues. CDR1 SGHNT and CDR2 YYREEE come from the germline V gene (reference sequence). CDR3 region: CASSKQQGAIDTEAFF. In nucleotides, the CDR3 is TGTGCCAGCAGCAAACAACAGGGGGCAATTGACACTGAAGCTTTCTTT.

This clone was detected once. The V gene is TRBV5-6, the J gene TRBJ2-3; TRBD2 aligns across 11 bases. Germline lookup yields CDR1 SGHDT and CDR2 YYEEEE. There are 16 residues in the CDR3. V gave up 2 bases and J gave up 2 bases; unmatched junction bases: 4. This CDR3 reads CASSFTSGGLTDTQYF. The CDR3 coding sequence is TGTGCCAGCAGCTTCACTAGCGGGGGCCTCACAGATACGCAGTATTTT.

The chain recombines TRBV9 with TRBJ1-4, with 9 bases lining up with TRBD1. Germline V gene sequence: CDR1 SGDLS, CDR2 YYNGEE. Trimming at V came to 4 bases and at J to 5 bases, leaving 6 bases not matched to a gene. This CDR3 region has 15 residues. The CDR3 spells CASSPPGTGNEKLFF. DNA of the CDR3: TGTGCCAGCAGCCCCCCCGGGACAGGGAATGAAAAACTGTTTTTT. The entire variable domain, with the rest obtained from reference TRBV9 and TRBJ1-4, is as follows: DSGVTQTPKHLITATGQRVTLRCSPRSGDLSVYWYQQSLDQGLQFLIQYYNGEERAKGNILERFSAQQFPDLHSELNLSSLELGDSALYFCASSPPGTGNEKLFFGSGTQLSVL.

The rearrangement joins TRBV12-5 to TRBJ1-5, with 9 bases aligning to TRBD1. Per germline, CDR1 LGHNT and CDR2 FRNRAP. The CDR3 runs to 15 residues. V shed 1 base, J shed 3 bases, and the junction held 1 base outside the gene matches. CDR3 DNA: TGTGCTAGTGGTTTGGGGACAGGGGACAATCAGCCCCAGCATTTT. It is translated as CASGLGTGDNQPQHF.

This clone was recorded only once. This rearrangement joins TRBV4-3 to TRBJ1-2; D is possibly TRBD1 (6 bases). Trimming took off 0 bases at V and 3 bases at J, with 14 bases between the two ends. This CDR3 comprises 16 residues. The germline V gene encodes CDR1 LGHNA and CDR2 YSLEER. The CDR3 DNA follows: TGCGCCAGCAGCCAAGATTGGCGGGGGCAAGACTATGGCTACACCTTC. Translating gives CASSQDWRGQDYGYTF.

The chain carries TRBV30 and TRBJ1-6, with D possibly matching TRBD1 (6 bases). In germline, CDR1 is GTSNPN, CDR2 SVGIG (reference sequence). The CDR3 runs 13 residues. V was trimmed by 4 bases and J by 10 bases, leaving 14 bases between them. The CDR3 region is CAWNRDQRSPLHF. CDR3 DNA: TGTGCCTGGAACAGGGACCAGCGGTCACCCCTCCACTTT. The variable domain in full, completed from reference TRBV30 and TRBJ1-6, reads SQTIHQWPATLVQPVGSPLSLECTVEGTSNPNLYWYRQAAGRGLQLLFYSVGIGQISSEVPQNLSASRPQDRQFILSSKKLLLSDSGFYLCAWNRDQRSPLHFGNGTRLTVT.

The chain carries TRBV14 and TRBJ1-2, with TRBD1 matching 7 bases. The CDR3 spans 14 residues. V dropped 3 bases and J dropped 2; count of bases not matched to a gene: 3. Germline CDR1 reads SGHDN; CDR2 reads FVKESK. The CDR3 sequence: CASSQGGQNYGYTF. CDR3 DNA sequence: TGTGCCAGCAGCCAGGGGGGACAGAACTATGGCTACACCTTC. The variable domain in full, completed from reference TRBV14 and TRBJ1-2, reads EAGVTQFPSHSVIEKGQTVTLRCDPISGHDNLYWYRRVMGKEIKFLLHFVKESKQDESGMPNNRFLAERTGGTYSTLKVQPAELEDSGVYFCASSQGGQNYGYTFGSGTRLTVV.

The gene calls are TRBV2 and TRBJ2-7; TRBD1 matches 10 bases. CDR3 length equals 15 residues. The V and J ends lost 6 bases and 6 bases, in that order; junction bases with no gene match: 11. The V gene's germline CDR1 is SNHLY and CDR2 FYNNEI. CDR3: CASSVLTGGSSEQYF. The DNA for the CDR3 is TGTGCCAGCAGCGTATTGACAGGGGGCTCGTCCGAGCAGTACTTC.

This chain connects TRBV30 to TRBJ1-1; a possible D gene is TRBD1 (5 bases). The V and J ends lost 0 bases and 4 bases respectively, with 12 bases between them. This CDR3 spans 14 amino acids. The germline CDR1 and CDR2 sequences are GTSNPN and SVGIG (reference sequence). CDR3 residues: CAWSVGVGVTEAFF. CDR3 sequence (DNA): TGTGCCTGGAGTGTAGGGGTAGGGGTCACTGAAGCTTTCTTT.

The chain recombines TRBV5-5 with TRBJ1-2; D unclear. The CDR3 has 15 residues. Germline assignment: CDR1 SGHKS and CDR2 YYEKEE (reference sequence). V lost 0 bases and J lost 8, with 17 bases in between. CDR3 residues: CASSLAIRGEGGYTF. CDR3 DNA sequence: TGTGCCAGCAGCTTGGCCATTAGAGGCGAAGGCGGCTACACCTTC. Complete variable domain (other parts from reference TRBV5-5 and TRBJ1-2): DAGVTQSPTHLIKTRGQQVTLRCSPISGHKSVSWYQQVLGQGPQFIFQYYEKEERGRGNFPDRFSARQFPNYSSELNVNALLLGDSALYLCASSLAIRGEGGYTFGSGTRLTVV.

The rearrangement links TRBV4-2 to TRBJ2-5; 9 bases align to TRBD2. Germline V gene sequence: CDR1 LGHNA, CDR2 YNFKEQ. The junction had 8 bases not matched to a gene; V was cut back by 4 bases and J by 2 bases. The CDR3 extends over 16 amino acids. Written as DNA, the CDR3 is TGTGCCAGCAGCCGAGAGACTAGCGGAGTTCAAGAGACCCAGTACTTC. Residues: CASSRETSGVQETQYF.

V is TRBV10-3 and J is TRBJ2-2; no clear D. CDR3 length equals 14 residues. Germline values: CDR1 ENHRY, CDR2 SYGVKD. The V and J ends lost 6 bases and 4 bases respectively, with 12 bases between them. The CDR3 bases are TGTGCCATCAGCACCGTTAGTTTCACCGGGGAGCTGTTTTTT. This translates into CAISTVSFTGELFF.

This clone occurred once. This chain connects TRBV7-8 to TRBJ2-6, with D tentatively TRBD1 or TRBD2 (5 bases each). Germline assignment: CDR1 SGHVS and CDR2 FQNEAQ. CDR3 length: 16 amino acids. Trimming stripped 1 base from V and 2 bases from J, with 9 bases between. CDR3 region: CASSLDRGAGANVLTF. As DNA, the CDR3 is TGTGCCAGCAGCTTAGACAGAGGGGCTGGGGCCAACGTCCTGACTTTC.

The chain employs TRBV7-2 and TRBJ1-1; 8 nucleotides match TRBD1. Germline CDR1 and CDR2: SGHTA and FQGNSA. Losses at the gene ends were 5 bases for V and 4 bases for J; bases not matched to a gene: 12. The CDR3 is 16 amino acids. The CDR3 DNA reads TGTGCCAGCAGCAGGAGGGGGACAGGCGGCGGCACTGAAGCTTTCTTT. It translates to CASSRRGTGGGTEAFF.

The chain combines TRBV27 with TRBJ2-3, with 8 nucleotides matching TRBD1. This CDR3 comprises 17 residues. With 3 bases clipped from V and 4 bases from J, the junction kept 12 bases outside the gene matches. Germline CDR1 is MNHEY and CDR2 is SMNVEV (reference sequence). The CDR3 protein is CASSLIVGQGYPDTQYF. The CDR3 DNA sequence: TGTGCCAGCAGTTTGATTGTCGGACAGGGATACCCAGATACGCAGTATTTT.

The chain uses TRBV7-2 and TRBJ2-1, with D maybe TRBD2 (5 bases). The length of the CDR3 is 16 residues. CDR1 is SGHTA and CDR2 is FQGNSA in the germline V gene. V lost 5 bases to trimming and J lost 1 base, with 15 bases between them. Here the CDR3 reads CASSGGGNPSYNEQFF. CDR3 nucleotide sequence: TGTGCCAGCAGCGGAGGTGGTAACCCTTCCTACAATGAGCAGTTCTTC. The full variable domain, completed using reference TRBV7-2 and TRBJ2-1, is GAGVSQSPSNKVTEKGKDVELRCDPISGHTALYWYRQSLGQGLEFLIYFQGNSAPDKSGLPSDRFSAERTGGSVSTLTIQRTQQEDSAVYLCASSGGGNPSYNEQFFGPGTRLTVL.

The CDR3 region has the DNA TGTGCCAGCAGCCCACAACCGGACATTAGGACTGAAGCTTTCTTT. As protein: CASSPQPDIRTEAFF. This chain connects TRBV7-2 to TRBJ1-1, with D tentatively TRBD1 (5 bases). Germline CDR1 and CDR2: SGHTA and FQGNSA. This CDR3 spans 15 amino acids. V was trimmed by 5 bases and J by 5 bases, leaving 18 bases between them.

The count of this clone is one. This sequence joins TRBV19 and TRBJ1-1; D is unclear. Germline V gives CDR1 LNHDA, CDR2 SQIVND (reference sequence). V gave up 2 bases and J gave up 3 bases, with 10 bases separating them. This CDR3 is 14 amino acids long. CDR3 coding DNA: TGTGCCAGTAGTATATTTCACAGAGACACTGAAGCTTTCTTT. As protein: CASSIFHRDTEAFF.

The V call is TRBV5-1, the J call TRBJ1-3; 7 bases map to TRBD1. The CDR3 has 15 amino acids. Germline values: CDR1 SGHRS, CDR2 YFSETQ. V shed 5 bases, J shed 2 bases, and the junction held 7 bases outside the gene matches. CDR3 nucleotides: TGCGCCAGCAGGGATCCAGACAGGGCTGGAAACACCATATATTTT. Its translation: CASRDPDRAGNTIYF.

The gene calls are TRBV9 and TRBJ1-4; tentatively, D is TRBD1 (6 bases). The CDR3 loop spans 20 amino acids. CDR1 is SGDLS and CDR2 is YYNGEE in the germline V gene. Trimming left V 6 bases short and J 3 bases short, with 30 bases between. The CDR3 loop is CASMWTKGQPSPGANEKLFF. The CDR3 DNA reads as TGTGCCAGCATGTGGACGAAAGGACAGCCATCCCCGGGGGCTAATGAAAAACTGTTTTTT.

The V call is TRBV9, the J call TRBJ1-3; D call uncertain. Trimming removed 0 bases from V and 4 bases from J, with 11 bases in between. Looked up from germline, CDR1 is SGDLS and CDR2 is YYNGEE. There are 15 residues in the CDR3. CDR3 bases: TGTGCCAGCAGCGTAGAGGCGATTGGGGGAAACACCATATATTTT. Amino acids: CASSVEAIGGNTIYF.

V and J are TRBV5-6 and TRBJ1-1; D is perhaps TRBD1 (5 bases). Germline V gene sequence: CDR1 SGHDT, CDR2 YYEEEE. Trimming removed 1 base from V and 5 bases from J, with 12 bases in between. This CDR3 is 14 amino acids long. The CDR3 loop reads CASSLFAWGTEAFF. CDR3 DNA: TGTGCCAGCAGCTTGTTCGCCTGGGGGACTGAAGCTTTCTTT. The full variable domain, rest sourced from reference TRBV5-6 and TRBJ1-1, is DAGVTQSPTHLIKTRGQQVTLRCSPKSGHDTVSWYQQALGQGPQFIFQYYEEEERQRGNFPDRFSGHQFPNYSSELNVNALLLGDSALYLCASSLFAWGTEAFFGQGTRLTVV.

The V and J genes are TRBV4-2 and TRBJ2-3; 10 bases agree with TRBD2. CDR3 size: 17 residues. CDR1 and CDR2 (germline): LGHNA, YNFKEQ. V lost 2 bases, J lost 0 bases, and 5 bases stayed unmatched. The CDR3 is CASSQLAGEYSTDTQYF. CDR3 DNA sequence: TGTGCCAGCAGCCAACTAGCGGGAGAGTATAGCACAGATACGCAGTATTTT.

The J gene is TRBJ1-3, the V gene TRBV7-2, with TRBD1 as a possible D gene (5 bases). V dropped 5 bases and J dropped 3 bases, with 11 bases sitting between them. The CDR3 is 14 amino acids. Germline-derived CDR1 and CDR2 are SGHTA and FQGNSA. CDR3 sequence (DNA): TGTGCCAGCAGCCCGGGGCTTCGTGGAAACACCATATATTTT. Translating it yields CASSPGLRGNTIYF. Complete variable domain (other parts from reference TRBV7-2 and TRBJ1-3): GAGVSQSPSNKVTEKGKDVELRCDPISGHTALYWYRQSLGQGLEFLIYFQGNSAPDKSGLPSDRFSAERTGGSVSTLTIQRTQQEDSAVYLCASSPGLRGNTIYFGEGSWLTVV.

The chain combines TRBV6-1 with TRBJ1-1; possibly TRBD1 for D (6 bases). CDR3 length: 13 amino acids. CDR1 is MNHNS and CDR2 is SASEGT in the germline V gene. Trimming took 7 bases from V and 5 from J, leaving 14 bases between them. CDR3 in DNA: TGTGCCAGCACCGATCTCCAGGGGACTGAAGCTTTCTTT. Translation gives CASTDLQGTEAFF.

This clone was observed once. The DNA of the CDR3 is TGTGCCACCCGGGACAGGGGGAACACCGGGGAGCTGTTTTTT. It encodes CATRDRGNTGELFF. J is TRBJ2-2 and V is TRBV19, with 10 bases lining up with TRBD1. There are 14 residues in the CDR3. Germline CDR1 and CDR2: LNHDA and SQIVND (reference sequence). Trimming at V came to 10 bases and at J to 1 base, leaving 3 bases not matched to a gene.

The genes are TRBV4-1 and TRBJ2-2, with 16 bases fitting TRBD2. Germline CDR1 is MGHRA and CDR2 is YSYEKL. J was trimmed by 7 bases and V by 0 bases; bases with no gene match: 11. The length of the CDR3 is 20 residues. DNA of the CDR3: TGCGCCAGCAGCCAAGAACCCGGGACTAGCGGGGGGGCCTATATCGGGGAGCTGTTTTTT. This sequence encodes CASSQEPGTSGGAYIGELFF.

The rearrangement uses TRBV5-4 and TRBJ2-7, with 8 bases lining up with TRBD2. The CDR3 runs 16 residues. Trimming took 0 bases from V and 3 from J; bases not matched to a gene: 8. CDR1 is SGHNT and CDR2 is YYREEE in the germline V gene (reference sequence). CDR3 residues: CASSLARGGVNYEQYF. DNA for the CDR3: TGTGCCAGCAGCTTGGCCCGGGGGGGTGTGAACTACGAGCAGTACTTC.